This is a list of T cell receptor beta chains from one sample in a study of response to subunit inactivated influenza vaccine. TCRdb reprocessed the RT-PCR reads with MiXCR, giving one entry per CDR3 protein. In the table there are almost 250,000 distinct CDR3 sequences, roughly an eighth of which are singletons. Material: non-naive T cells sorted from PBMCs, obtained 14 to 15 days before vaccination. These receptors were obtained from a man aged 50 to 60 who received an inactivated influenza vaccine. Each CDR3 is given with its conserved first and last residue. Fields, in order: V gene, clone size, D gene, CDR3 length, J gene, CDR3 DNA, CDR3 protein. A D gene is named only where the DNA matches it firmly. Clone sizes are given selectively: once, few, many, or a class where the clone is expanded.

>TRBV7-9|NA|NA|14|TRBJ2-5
TGTGCCAGCAGCTCCTCCAGGGGTTCAGAGACCCAGTACTTC
CASSSSRGSETQYF
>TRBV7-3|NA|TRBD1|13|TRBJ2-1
TGTGCCAGCAGCTTCACAGGGGGTGATGAGCAGTTCTTC
CASSFTGGDEQFF
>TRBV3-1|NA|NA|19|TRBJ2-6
TGTGCCAGCAGCCAAGTGAATAGTAGGGGCTCTTCTGGGGCCAACGTCCTGACTTTC
CASSQVNSRGSSGANVLTF
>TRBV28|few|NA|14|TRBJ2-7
TGTGCCAGCAGTTTGTCGACAGGAACCTACGAGCAGTACTTC
CASSLSTGTYEQYF
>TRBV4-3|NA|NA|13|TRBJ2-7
TGCGCCAGCAGCCAAGACGGAGAGGGCGAGCAGTACTTC
CASSQDGEGEQYF
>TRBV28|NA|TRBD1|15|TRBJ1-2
TGTGCCAGCACCGGAGGGACAGATGACTATGTAGGCTACACCTTC
CASTGGTDDYVGYTF
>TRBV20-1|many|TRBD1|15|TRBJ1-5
TGCAGTGCTAGAAATAGGGACAGGGAATACCAGCCCCAGCATTTT
CSARNRDREYQPQHF
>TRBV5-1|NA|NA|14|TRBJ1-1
TGCGCCAGCAGCAGGACAGCTATGAACACTGAAGCTTTCTTT
CASSRTAMNTEAFF
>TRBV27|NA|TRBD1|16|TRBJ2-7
TGTGCCAGCAGTTTATTTTCAGGGGGCCTCAGGGGCGAGCAGTACTTC
CASSLFSGGLRGEQYF
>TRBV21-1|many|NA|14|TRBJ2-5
TGTGCCAGCAGCGGAACGGACAGTCAAGAGACCCAGTACTTC
CASSGTDSQETQYF
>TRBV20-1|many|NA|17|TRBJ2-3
TGCAGTGCTCAAAGTGTAACAGGGAGTTATAACACAGATACGCAGTATTTT
CSAQSVTGSYNTDTQYF
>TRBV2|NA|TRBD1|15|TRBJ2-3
TGTGCCAGCAGTCGGAAGACAGGGGGCACAGATACGCAGTATTTT
CASSRKTGGTDTQYF
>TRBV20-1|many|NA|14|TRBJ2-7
TGCAGTGCTAGTACTGACTCGCCCTCCCGCGAGCAGTACTTC
CSASTDSPSREQYF
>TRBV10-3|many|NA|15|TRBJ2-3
TGTGCCATCAGCTTAGCGGCAACTAGCACAGATACGCAGTATTTT
CAISLAATSTDTQYF
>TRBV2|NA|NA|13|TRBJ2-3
TGTGCCAGCAGGAACTCGAACACAGATACGCAGTATTTT
CASRNSNTDTQYF
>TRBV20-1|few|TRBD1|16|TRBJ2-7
TGCAGTGCAAGAACAGGGGTCGGTAGCTCGAGATACGAGCAGTACTTC
CSARTGVGSSRYEQYF
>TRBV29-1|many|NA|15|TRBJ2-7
TGCAGCGTTGAAGATCGGACAACTAGCTCCTACGAGCAGTACTTC
CSVEDRTTSSYEQYF
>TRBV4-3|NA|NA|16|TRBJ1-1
TGCGCCAGCAGCCACGGTTGGAAGGTTCGGAACACTGAAGCTTTCTTT
CASSHGWKVRNTEAFF
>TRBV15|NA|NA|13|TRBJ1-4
TGTGCCACCAGCAGAGATCTCTATGAAAAACTGTTTTTT
CATSRDLYEKLFF
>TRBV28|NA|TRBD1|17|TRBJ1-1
TGTGCCAGCAGTTTATATCCTATGGGACAGGGGAACACTGAAGCTTTCTTT
CASSLYPMGQGNTEAFF
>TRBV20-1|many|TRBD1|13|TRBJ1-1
TGCAGTGCTAGTTTCCAGGGGGCTGCTGAAGCTTTCTTT
CSASFQGAAEAFF
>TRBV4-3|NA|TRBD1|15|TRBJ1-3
TGCGCCAGCAGCCAAGAGAACAGGGGAGTGGGGACCATATATTTT
CASSQENRGVGTIYF
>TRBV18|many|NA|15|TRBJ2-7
TGTGCCAGCTCACTGGGCGGACATAGTGTACGTGAGCAGTACTTC
CASSLGGHSVREQYF
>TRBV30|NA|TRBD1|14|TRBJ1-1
TGTGCCTGGAGTCTAGACAGGGGGCGGACTGAAGCTTTCTTT
CAWSLDRGRTEAFF
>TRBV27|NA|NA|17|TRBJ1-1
TGTGCCAGCAGTTTAAGATATACGGGAGGGCGGGGCACTGAAGCTTTCTTT
CASSLRYTGGRGTEAFF
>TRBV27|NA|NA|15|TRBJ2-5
TGTGCCAGCAGTCCAGTCGACAGAATACAAGAGACCCAGTACTTC
CASSPVDRIQETQYF
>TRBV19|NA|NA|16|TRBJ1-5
TGTGCCAGCCTTCCCCGGGGGGGCGCAGGAATTCAGCCCCAGCATTTT
CASLPRGGAGIQPQHF
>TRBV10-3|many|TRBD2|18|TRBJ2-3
TGTGCCATCAGTGATCGTCTGCTAGCGGTTGTTAGCACAGATACGCAGTATTTT
CAISDRLLAVVSTDTQYF
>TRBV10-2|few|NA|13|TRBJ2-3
NA
CASSEVVAQGSIF
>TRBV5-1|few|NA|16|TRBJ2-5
TGCGCCAGCAGCCCTGCCCTCCGGACCGCGAGGGAGACCCAGTACTTC
CASSPALRTARETQYF
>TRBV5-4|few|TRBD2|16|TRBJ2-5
TGTGCCAGCAGCAATCTAGCGGGAGGTGGGGCAGAGACCCAGTACTTC
CASSNLAGGGAETQYF
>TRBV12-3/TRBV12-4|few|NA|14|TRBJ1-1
TGTGCCAGCAGCCCCGGGAACCAGAACACTGAAGCTTTCTTT
CASSPGNQNTEAFF
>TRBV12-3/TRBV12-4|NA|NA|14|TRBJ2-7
TGTGCCAGCAGTTTTGGGACGGCGCGCTACGAGCAGTACTTC
CASSFGTARYEQYF
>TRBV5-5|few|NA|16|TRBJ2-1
TGTGCCAGCAGCTTGACCTACCGGGGTCCCTACAATGAGCAGTTCTTC
CASSLTYRGPYNEQFF
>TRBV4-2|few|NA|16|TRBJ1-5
TGTGCCAGCAGCCAAGACAGGGGAGGAAGCAATCAGCCCCAGCATTTT
CASSQDRGGSNQPQHF
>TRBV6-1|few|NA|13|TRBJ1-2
TGTGCCAGCACGGAGAGTTCAGGCTATGGCTACACCTTC
CASTESSGYGYTF
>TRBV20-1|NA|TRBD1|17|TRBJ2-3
TGCAGTGCTAGAGTCCTACGGGGACAGGGGCTTCGAGATACGCAGTATTTT
CSARVLRGQGLRDTQYF